This T cell receptor (beta chain) was identified during a study of cytomegalovirus exposure and HLA in healthy donors. Germline V gene lookup returns CDR1 SGHAT and CDR2 FQNNGV. V was clipped by 6 bases and J by 2 bases; unmatched bases: 9. CDR3 length: 16 amino acids. Study observations and caveats: Among the most significant clusters, several appeared linked to common viral pathogens in a later analysis. Later work associated approximately 17,000 TCR beta sequences with HLA alleles at 0.05 false discovery rate. TCR beta chains numbering 164 were designated cytomegalovirus-associated.

This clone was observed a few times. Its antigen is not known. The PCR was carried out with 60 Vbeta primers and 13 Jbeta primers. Assay: immunoSEQ multiplex PCR; the TCRdb copy retains only in-frame clones and omits some. The table shows 180,000 or so clones, with more than 70% occurring only once. Sequenced material: PBMCs. The V and J genes are TRBV11-2 and TRBJ2-1; TRBD2 aligns across 8 bases. The clonotype comes from a woman in her fifties or sixties in good health and CMV-seropositive. The DNA for the CDR3 is TGTGCCAGCAGGCGATGGGGCGGGAGGACCTACAATGAGCAGTTCTTC. Protein product: CASRRWGGRTYNEQFF.